A selection of T cell receptor beta chains follows, all from one sample in a study of neoadjuvant anti-PD-1 for oral cavity cancer. Clones were sequenced by immunoSEQ multiplex PCR, and TCRdb holds only the in-frame ones, with some missing. The sample lists more than 11,000 clones, 55% to 75% occurring once. The sequencing used PBMCs, collected after nivolumab (anti-PD-1) treatment. Every receptor here comes from a person aged 40 to 85 with oral cavity squamous cell carcinoma. The CDR3 runs from the conserved cysteine through the conserved F or W. Fields, in order: J gene, D gene, V gene, clone size, CDR3 protein, CDR3 DNA. D genes are given only for firm matches. Clone size is stated in some rows and not others, as once, few, many or a class when expanded.

J: TRBJ1-2
D: NA
V: TRBV28
size: NA
CDR3: CASSLSLLGLGYTF
DNA: TGTGCCAGCAGTTTATCCTTGTTGGGGTTGGGCTACACCTTC

J: TRBJ2-7
D: NA
V: TRBV6-1
size: NA
CDR3: CASSKSAYEQYF
DNA: TGTGCCAGCAGTAAATCAGCCTACGAGCAGTACTTC

J: TRBJ2-7
D: NA
V: TRBV5-1
size: NA
CDR3: CASSLQGEQYF
DNA: TGCGCCAGCAGCTTGCAGGGCGAGCAGTACTTC

J: TRBJ2-5
D: NA
V: TRBV6-1
size: NA
CDR3: CASSLLPAQETQYF
DNA: TGTGCCAGCAGCCTCTTGCCGGCCCAAGAGACCCAGTACTTC

J: TRBJ2-7
D: TRBD1
V: TRBV7-8
size: NA
CDR3: CASSSEIGQGLKEQYF
DNA: TGTGCCAGCAGCTCGGAGATCGGACAGGGTTTGAAGGAGCAGTACTTC

J: TRBJ2-3
D: NA
V: TRBV2
size: few
CDR3: CASSESMNTQYF
DNA: TGTGCCAGCAGTGAATCTATGAATACGCAGTATTTT

J: TRBJ2-7
D: TRBD1
V: TRBV10-2
size: NA
CDR3: CASRQGVSYEQYF
DNA: TGCGCCAGCAGACAGGGGGTTTCCTACGAGCAGTACTTC

J: TRBJ2-5
D: TRBD2
V: TRBV5-4
size: once
CDR3: CASSLASGLQETQYF
DNA: TGTGCCAGCAGCTTGGCTAGCGGACTACAAGAGACCCAGTACTTC

J: TRBJ2-7
D: NA
V: TRBV12-2
size: NA
CDR3: CASRLVVDRTYEQYF
DNA: TGTGCAAGTCGCTTAGTAGTCGACAGGACCTACGAGCAGTACTTC

J: TRBJ1-5
D: NA
V: TRBV27
size: few
CDR3: CASSAFDPGVLRRPQHF
DNA: TGTGCCAGCAGTGCCTTTGACCCAGGGGTCCTGCGTCGGCCCCAGCATTTT

J: TRBJ1-3
D: NA
V: TRBV4-1
size: NA
CDR3: CASSQAPLSGNTIYF
DNA: TGCGCCAGCAGCCAAGCACCCCTCTCTGGAAACACCATATATTTT

J: TRBJ2-3
D: NA
V: TRBV25-1
size: NA
CDR3: CASGYRENTQYF
DNA: TGTGCCAGCGGATACAGGGAGAATACGCAGTATTTT

J: TRBJ2-3
D: TRBD2
V: TRBV5-1
size: NA
CDR3: CASSFGGSGSIASTDTQYF
DNA: TGCGCCAGCAGCTTTGGTGGTAGCGGGAGCATAGCTAGCACAGATACGCAGTATTTT

J: TRBJ2-7
D: TRBD2
V: TRBV2
size: NA
CDR3: CASSALAGQSYEQYF
DNA: TGTGCCAGCAGTGCCCTAGCGGGCCAATCCTACGAGCAGTACTTC

J: TRBJ1-2
D: NA
V: TRBV15
size: NA
CDR3: CATSKSPSANSASGYTF
DNA: TGTGCCACCAGCAAGTCCCCTTCAGCTAATTCCGCCTCCGGCTACACCTTC

J: TRBJ1-2
D: TRBD1
V: TRBV2
size: NA
CDR3: CASSDPGGYGYTF
DNA: TGTGCCAGCAGTGACCCAGGGGGCTATGGCTACACCTTC

J: TRBJ1-5
D: NA
V: TRBV30
size: NA
CDR3: CAWNRASNQPQHF
DNA: TGTGCCTGGAACAGGGCAAGCAATCAGCCCCAGCATTTT

J: TRBJ2-7
D: NA
V: TRBV5-1
size: NA
CDR3: CASSLDRAYEQYF
DNA: TGCGCCAGCAGCTTGGACAGGGCCTACGAGCAGTACTTC

J: TRBJ2-7
D: NA
V: TRBV6-5
size: few
CDR3: CASSWRQSYEQYF
DNA: TGTGCCAGCAGTTGGCGACAGTCCTACGAGCAGTACTTC

J: TRBJ2-7
D: TRBD2
V: TRBV9
size: NA
CDR3: CASSRTGTSYEQYF
DNA: TGTGCCAGCAGCAGGACCGGGACTAGCTACGAGCAGTACTTC

J: TRBJ2-7
D: NA
V: TRBV7-4
size: NA
CDR3: CASSFPDNSSYEQYF
DNA: TGTGCCAGCAGCTTCCCCGACAATTCCTCCTACGAGCAGTACTTC

J: TRBJ2-1
D: TRBD2
V: TRBV7-3
size: NA
CDR3: CASSLASGRNEQFF
DNA: TGTGCCAGCAGCTTAGCTAGCGGGAGGAATGAGCAGTTCTTC

J: TRBJ2-1
D: NA
V: TRBV9
size: NA
CDR3: CASPGRSGAEDNEQFF
DNA: TGTGCCAGCCCAGGGCGTTCAGGGGCGGAGGACAATGAGCAGTTCTTC

J: TRBJ2-7
D: TRBD2
V: TRBV10-3
size: NA
CDR3: CAISASGGTYEQYF
DNA: TGTGCCATCAGTGCTAGCGGGGGTACCTACGAGCAGTACTTC

J: TRBJ2-7
D: NA
V: TRBV20-1
size: NA
CDR3: CRLPGYEQYF
DNA: TGCAGACTTCCTGGCTACGAGCAGTACTTC

J: TRBJ1-2
D: TRBD1
V: TRBV25-1
size: NA
CDR3: CASSGLGDRGLYGYTF
DNA: TGTGCCAGCAGCGGGTTAGGGGACAGGGGGCTATATGGCTACACCTTC

J: TRBJ1-2
D: NA
V: TRBV19
size: NA
CDR3: CASTPGVWASSNYGYTF
DNA: TGTGCCAGTACCCCGGGAGTTTGGGCCAGTTCTAACTATGGCTACACCTTC

J: TRBJ2-1
D: TRBD2
V: TRBV2
size: NA
CDR3: CASSGGLAGGFNEQFF
DNA: TGTGCCAGCAGTGGGGGACTAGCGGGAGGGTTCAATGAGCAGTTCTTC

J: TRBJ2-7
D: TRBD2
V: TRBV29-1
size: NA
CDR3: CSVRGEGLEQYF
DNA: TGCAGCGTTCGGGGGGAGGGACTGGAGCAGTACTTC

J: TRBJ2-7
D: NA
V: TRBV5-1
size: once
CDR3: CASSLGEPYEQYF
DNA: TGCGCCAGCAGCTTGGGGGAGCCCTACGAGCAGTACTTC

J: TRBJ2-7
D: NA
V: TRBV19
size: NA
CDR3: CASSSQGNSYEQYF
DNA: TGTGCCAGTAGTAGCCAGGGAAATTCCTACGAGCAGTACTTC